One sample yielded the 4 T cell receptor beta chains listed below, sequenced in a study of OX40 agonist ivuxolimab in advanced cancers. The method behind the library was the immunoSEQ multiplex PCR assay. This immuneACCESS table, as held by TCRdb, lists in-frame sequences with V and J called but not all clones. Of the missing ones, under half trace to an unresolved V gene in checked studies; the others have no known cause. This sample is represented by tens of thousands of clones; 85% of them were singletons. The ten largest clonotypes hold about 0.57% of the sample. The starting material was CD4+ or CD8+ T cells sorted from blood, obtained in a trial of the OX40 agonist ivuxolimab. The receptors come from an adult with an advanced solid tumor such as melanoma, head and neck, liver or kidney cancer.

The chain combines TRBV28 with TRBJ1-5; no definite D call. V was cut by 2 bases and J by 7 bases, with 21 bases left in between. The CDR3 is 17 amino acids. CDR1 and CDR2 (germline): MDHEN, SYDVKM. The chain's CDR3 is CASSLIPLRHIRQPQHF. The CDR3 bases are TGTGCCAGCAGTTTAATCCCTCTTCGTCATATTCGGCAGCCCCAGCATTTT.

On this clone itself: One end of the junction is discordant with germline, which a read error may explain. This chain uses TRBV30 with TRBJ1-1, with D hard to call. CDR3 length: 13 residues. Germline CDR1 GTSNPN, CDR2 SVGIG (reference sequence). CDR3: CAWSVVVNAEAFF. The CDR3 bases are TGTGCCTGGAGTGTAGTGGTGAACGCTGAAGCTTTCTTT.

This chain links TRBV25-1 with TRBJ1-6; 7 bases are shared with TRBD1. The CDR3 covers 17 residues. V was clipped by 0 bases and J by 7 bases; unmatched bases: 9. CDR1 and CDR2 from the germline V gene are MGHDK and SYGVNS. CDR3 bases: TGTGCCAGCAGTGAATATTGGGGACAGAGAGGAAATTCACCCCTCCACTTT. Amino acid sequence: CASSEYWGQRGNSPLHF.

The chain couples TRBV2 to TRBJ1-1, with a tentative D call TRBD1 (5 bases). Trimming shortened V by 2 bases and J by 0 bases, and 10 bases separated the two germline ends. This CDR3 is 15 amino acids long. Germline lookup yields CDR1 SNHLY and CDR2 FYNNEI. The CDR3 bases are TGTGCCAGCAGTGAACAGGGTATCATGAACACTGAAGCTTTCTTT. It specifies CASSEQGIMNTEAFF.